The 27 T cell receptor beta chains reported below all come from one sample, sequenced in a study of early T cells in non-severe SARS-CoV-2 infection. Each CDR3 protein is one row after TCRdb ran MiXCR on the 5' RACE reads. The table has more than 25,000 distinct CDR3 sequences, about 4.5% seen once; the top ten hold approximately 6%. The specimen comprised whole blood, sampled at baseline. These receptors were taken from an adult who was a healthcare worker with PCR-confirmed SARS-CoV-2 infection or an uninfected control (not recorded which).

This clonotype has ten or more counts. This chain uses TRBV29-1 with TRBJ2-5; the D gene is possibly TRBD2 (6 bases). Germline V gene sequence: CDR1 SQVTM, CDR2 ANQGSEA. V shed 5 bases and J shed 5 bases, with 21 bases lying between them. The CDR3 extends over 15 amino acids. CDR3 protein: CSVSLPGRLGETQYF. The CDR3, as DNA: TGCAGCGTTTCCCTTCCAGGGAGGTTAGGGGAGACCCAGTACTTC.

This clonotype was observed at least ten times. The chain employs TRBV6-2 or TRBV6-3 and TRBJ2-4, with TRBD2 matching over 11 bases. Trimming cost V 9 bases and J 6 bases; bases outside gene matches: 7. The CDR3 has 14 residues. Germline values: CDR1 MNHEY, CDR2 SVGEGT. The CDR3 DNA reads TGTGCCAGTTTGACTACTAGCGGGGGAAACATTCAGTACTTC. This translates into CASLTTSGGNIQYF.

The sample holds many counts of this clonotype. This rearrangement joins TRBV21-1 to TRBJ2-1; the D segment call TRBD2 is taken from the table without a DNA check. TRBV21-1 is a pseudogene segment. The CDR3 consists of 15 residues. CDR3 region: CASSKSGRAYNEQFF. CDR3 nucleotide sequence: TGTGCCAGCAGCAAGAGCGGGAGGGCCTACAATGAGCAGTTCTTC.

This clonotype was counted many times. The V gene is TRBV18, the J gene TRBJ2-3; 7 bases align to TRBD2. Per the germline V gene, CDR1 is KGHSH and CDR2 is LQKENI. The CDR3 contains 17 residues. Trimming cost V 3 bases and J 2 bases; bases outside gene matches: 11. The CDR3 here is CASSPRSGIPDTDTQYF. CDR3 nucleotides: TGTGCCAGCTCACCGCGGAGCGGGATTCCGGACACAGATACGCAGTATTTT.

This clonotype was detected many times. The chain employs TRBV6-2 or TRBV6-3 and TRBJ2-7; 9 bases are shared with TRBD2. CDR3 length equals 18 residues. V gave up 4 bases and J gave up 1 base; unmatched junction bases: 14. The germline V gene encodes CDR1 MNHEY and CDR2 SVGEGT. The DNA for the CDR3 is TGTGCCAGCAGTTCTCCCCCCCTTAGCGGGGGCTTTTCCTACGAGCAGTACTTC. Translated: CASSSPPLSGGFSYEQYF.

This clonotype was detected only a few times. The chain carries TRBV5-1 and TRBJ2-3, with no clear D. V was shortened by 5 bases and J by 2 bases, with 6 bases between the two germline ends. The CDR3 sequence is 12 residues long. CDR1 and CDR2 from the germline V gene are SGHRS and YFSETQ. Here the CDR3 reads CASRVHTDTQYF. As DNA, the CDR3 is TGCGCCAGCAGAGTCCACACAGATACGCAGTATTTT.

This clonotype was recorded at least ten times. The chain recombines TRBV3-1 with TRBJ2-7, with D perhaps TRBD1 (6 bases). The CDR3 is 13 residues long. Germline V CDR1 and CDR2: LGHDT, YNNKEL (reference sequence). Trimming shortened V by 4 bases and J by 6 bases, and 13 bases separated the two germline ends. The CDR3 spells CASSLIRGGEQYF. DNA of the CDR3: TGTGCCAGCAGCCTCATCAGGGGCGGCGAGCAGTACTTC.

This clonotype appeared many times. The V call is TRBV12-3 or TRBV12-4, the J call TRBJ2-6; D is unresolved. Trimming left V 7 bases short and J 0 bases short, with 10 bases between. This CDR3 is 15 amino acids long. The CDR3 coding sequence is TGTGCCAGCATGACCTGGGGCTCTGGGGCCAACGTCCTGACTTTC. It encodes CASMTWGSGANVLTF.

V and J are TRBV27 and TRBJ2-1, with a weak D call TRBD2 (7 bases). This CDR3 has 14 residues. Germline V gene lookup returns CDR1 MNHEY and CDR2 SMNVEV (reference sequence). The V and J ends lost 6 bases and 7 bases respectively, with 16 bases between them. The chain's CDR3 is CASRSGGLRNEQFF. CDR3 in DNA: TGTGCCAGCAGGTCGGGGGGCCTCCGGAATGAGCAGTTCTTC.

This clonotype was seen many times. V gene TRBV6-5 combines with J gene TRBJ2-5; 8 bases are a match to TRBD2. With 2 bases clipped from V and 5 bases from J, the junction kept 7 bases outside the gene matches. This CDR3 comprises 15 residues. CDR1 and CDR2 (germline): MNHEY, SVGAGI. The CDR3 nucleotides are TGTGCCAGCAGTTACGTTAGCGGGGAGTGGGAGACCCAGTACTTC. This codes for CASSYVSGEWETQYF.

This clonotype was detected ten times or more. The rearrangement uses TRBV14 and TRBJ2-5; D call uncertain. The ends were cut back, 2 bases at V and 3 bases at J, with 4 bases in the middle. CDR3 length equals 12 residues. The germline gives CDR1 SGHDN, CDR2 FVKESK. In nucleotides, the CDR3 is TGTGCCAGCAGCCAATTTGAAGAGACCCAGTACTTC. This encodes CASSQFEETQYF.

This clonotype was detected many times. The chain couples TRBV27 to TRBJ1-4, with D tentatively TRBD1 (6 bases). Per the germline V gene, CDR1 is MNHEY and CDR2 is SMNVEV (reference sequence). This CDR3 spans 15 amino acids. The ends were cut back, 3 bases at V and 3 bases at J, with 11 bases in the middle. The CDR3 DNA reads TGTGCCAGCAGTTTCACAGGGCTATCTAATGAAAAACTGTTTTTT. Translated, it gives CASSFTGLSNEKLFF.

This clonotype was seen a handful of times. The chain has TRBV5-4 and TRBJ2-1; D possibly corresponds to TRBD2 (10 bases). The germline V and J ends were trimmed by 4 bases and 8 bases, with 28 bases remaining between them. From germline, CDR1 is SGHNT and CDR2 YYREEE (reference sequence). The CDR3 contains 18 residues. The CDR3 reads CASSPDRGAGGFVYEQFF. The CDR3 bases are TGTGCCAGCAGCCCGGACAGGGGAGCGGGAGGGTTTGTCTATGAGCAGTTCTTC.

This clonotype was detected only a few times. This chain connects TRBV7-9 to TRBJ2-5; D may match TRBD1 or TRBD2 (5 bases each). The CDR3 extends over 14 amino acids. Germline lookup yields CDR1 SEHNR and CDR2 FQNEAQ (reference sequence). V lost 5 bases, J lost 2 bases, and 12 bases lay in between. CDR3 in DNA: TGTGCCAGCAGCCCGAGGTGGGGGCAAGAGACCCAGTACTTC. Its protein product is CASSPRWGQETQYF.

This clonotype occurred a few times. The V and J genes are TRBV29-1 and TRBJ2-1; weak D call: TRBD1 (5 bases). The CDR3 covers 16 residues. Trimming took off 4 bases at V and 2 bases at J, with 18 bases between the two ends. Germline V CDR1 and CDR2: SQVTM, ANQGSEA. Written as DNA, the CDR3 is TGCAGCGTTGTCGCACCGGGCGGACACCCCTACAATGAGCAGTTCTTC. Translating it yields CSVVAPGGHPYNEQFF.

In this sample, this clonotype turned up many times. The V and J genes are TRBV29-1 and TRBJ1-2; D perhaps matches TRBD1 (6 bases). The germline CDR1 and CDR2 sequences are SQVTM and ANQGSEA. The CDR3 runs 11 residues. The V end lost 3 bases, the J end lost 7 bases, and 9 bases lay between the germline ends. The CDR3 region is CSVDARGGYTF. The CDR3 DNA follows: TGCAGCGTTGACGCCAGGGGTGGCTACACCTTC.

This clonotype was counted only a few times. The rearrangement uses TRBV12-3 or TRBV12-4 and TRBJ2-5; 10 nucleotides agree with TRBD2. The junction had 6 bases not matched to a gene; V was cut back by 6 bases and J by 2 bases. The CDR3 is made up of 15 amino acids. The CDR3 region is CASRFGLAAQETQYF. CDR3 DNA sequence: TGTGCCAGCAGATTCGGACTAGCGGCTCAAGAGACCCAGTACTTC.

The table lists this clonotype with many counts. The rearrangement joins TRBV27 to TRBJ2-1; 10 bases map to TRBD1. The germline V gene has CDR1 MNHEY and CDR2 SMNVEV (reference sequence). The CDR3 is 14 residues long. V dropped 7 bases and J dropped 9; count of bases not matched to a gene: 9. CDR3 protein: CASTLDRGAGEQFF. The DNA of the CDR3 is TGTGCCAGCACCCTGGACAGGGGGGCCGGTGAGCAGTTCTTC.

The table lists this clonotype with many counts. The chain couples TRBV29-1 to TRBJ2-4, with D possibly being TRBD1 (5 bases). CDR1 and CDR2 (germline): SQVTM, ANQGSEA. The V gene lost 0 bases and the J gene lost 0 bases, with 18 bases spanning the gap. This CDR3 comprises 18 residues. Here the CDR3 reads CSVEDRTQENLAKNIQYF. The CDR3 region has the DNA TGCAGCGTTGAAGATCGGACACAGGAGAACCTAGCCAAAAACATTCAGTACTTC.

This clonotype was recorded at least ten times. J is TRBJ1-5 and V is TRBV6-2 or TRBV6-3, with D unresolved. Trimming cost V 7 bases and J 2 bases, with 15 bases left between them. The V gene's germline CDR1 is MNHEY and CDR2 SVGEGT. The CDR3 spans 15 residues. CDR3: CASTDDLGGNQPQHF. In DNA form, the CDR3 reads TGTGCCAGCACCGACGATTTGGGTGGCAATCAGCCCCAGCATTTT.

There are many counts of this clonotype. V gene TRBV9 combines with J gene TRBJ2-6, with D unclear. The CDR3 is 15 residues long. V gave up 0 bases and J gave up 2 bases, with 6 bases separating them. Germline V gene sequence: CDR1 SGDLS, CDR2 YYNGEE. CDR3 protein: CASSVGGTGANVLTF. The DNA for the CDR3 is TGTGCCAGCAGCGTAGGAGGAACTGGGGCCAACGTCCTGACTTTC.

This clonotype was seen ten or more times. The chain carries TRBV12-3 or TRBV12-4 and TRBJ2-1; D unclear. This CDR3 is built from 13 residues. Trimming took 4 bases from V and 4 from J, leaving 8 bases between them. CDR3 DNA sequence: TGTGCCAGCAGTTCAAAGGGATACAATGAGCAGTTCTTC. Translation: CASSSKGYNEQFF.

There are many counts of this clonotype. CDR3 DNA sequence: TGTGCCAGCAGTTTCGCCGGGGGTACTGAAGCTTTCTTT. Protein: CASSFAGGTEAFF. The genes are TRBV12-3 or TRBV12-4 and TRBJ1-1; D may be TRBD1 (5 bases). Trimming left V 3 bases short and J 5 bases short, with 10 bases between. The CDR3 sequence is 13 residues long.

This clonotype was detected ten times or more. This chain links TRBV6-4 with TRBJ2-1, with 16 bases aligning to TRBD2. Germline CDR1 MRHNA, CDR2 SNTAGT. Trimming cost V 0 bases and J 8 bases; bases outside gene matches: 1. This CDR3 has 16 residues. Here the CDR3 reads CASSDSGLAGGHEQFF. The CDR3 DNA reads as TGTGCCAGCAGTGACTCGGGACTAGCGGGGGGGCATGAGCAGTTCTTC.

This clonotype was picked up many times. The chain recombines TRBV30 with TRBJ2-4; 7 positions match TRBD2. The germline V gene encodes CDR1 GTSNPN and CDR2 SVGIG (reference sequence). The V and J ends lost 5 bases and 3 bases, in that order; junction bases with no gene match: 4. The CDR3 is 13 amino acids. CDR3 in amino acids: CAWGGEGKNIQYF. The CDR3 bases are TGTGCCTGGGGAGGGGAGGGCAAAAACATTCAGTACTTC. Looking up the rest from reference TRBV30 and TRBJ2-4 gives the full variable domain: SQTIHQWPATLVQPVGSPLSLECTVEGTSNPNLYWYRQAAGRGLQLLFYSVGIGQISSEVPQNLSASRPQDRQFILSSKKLLLSDSGFYLCAWGGEGKNIQYFGAGTRLSVL.

This clonotype appeared many times. The rearrangement uses TRBV2 and TRBJ2-7; a possible D gene is TRBD1 (6 bases). The CDR3 has 13 residues. Germline lookup yields CDR1 SNHLY and CDR2 FYNNEI. V gave up 6 bases and J gave up 2 bases, with 11 bases separating them. CDR3 DNA: TGTGCCAGCAGGGGGGCCAGGGCCTACGAGCAGTACTTC. It codes for CASRGARAYEQYF.

This clonotype was counted at least ten times. J is TRBJ2-1 and V is TRBV12-3 or TRBV12-4, with a tentative D call TRBD2 (7 bases). The V end was cut by 6 bases, the J end by 9 bases, with 15 bases between. The CDR3 contains 13 residues. The DNA of the CDR3 is TGTGCCAGCAGCCCGGGGGGCCGGGGTGAGCAGTTCTTC. As protein: CASSPGGRGEQFF.